A single sample is the source of the 18 T cell receptor beta chains below, sequenced in a study of identical twins. MiXCR was run by TCRdb on the 5' RACE reads, yielding one entry per CDR3 protein. The sample records some 600,000 distinct CDR3 sequences, 7% to 7.5% being singletons. The same data also contributed to another study, on yellow fever vaccine responses in identical twins.

Material: PBMCs. These receptors were collected from a woman in her late teens or twenties in good health.

This clonotype was detected ten times or more. The V and J genes are TRBV5-6 and TRBJ2-2; perhaps TRBD2 as D (6 bases). The CDR3 has 15 amino acids. Germline V CDR1 and CDR2: SGHDT, YYEEEE. V gave up 4 bases and J gave up 3 bases, with 13 bases separating them. The CDR3 coding sequence is TGTGCCAGCAGCCCCTTAGCGGAGGACACCGGGGAGCTGTTTTTT. Residues: CASSPLAEDTGELFF.

In its sample, this clonotype was seen many times. The chain joins TRBV7-9 to TRBJ2-1; TRBD2 matches at 12 bases. The V gene end was trimmed by 3 bases and the J gene end by 7 bases; junction bases not matched to a gene: 4. Germline V CDR1 and CDR2: SEHNR, FQNEAQ (reference sequence). This CDR3 comprises 15 residues. CDR3 bases: TGTGCCAGCAGCTTTGACCTAGCGGGGGGGAATGAGCAGTTCTTC. Protein product: CASSFDLAGGNEQFF. Based on the CDR3 plus reference TRBV7-9 and TRBJ2-1, the full variable domain is DTGVSQNPRHKITKRGQNVTFRCDPISEHNRLYWYRQTLGQGPEFLTYFQNEAQLEKSRLLSDRFSAERPKGSFSTLEIQRTEQGDSAMYLCASSFDLAGGNEQFFGPGTRLTVL.

This clonotype has just a few counts. The CDR3 DNA sequence: TGCGCCAGCAGCTTGCGCGGACAGGGAGATAATTCACCCCTCCACTTT. Its protein product is CASSLRGQGDNSPLHF. The rearrangement joins TRBV5-1 to TRBJ1-6, with 8 bases fitting TRBD1. This CDR3 is 16 amino acids long. The V segment lost 1 base and the J segment 5 bases; nucleotides outside the gene matches: 5. The V gene's germline CDR1 is SGHRS and CDR2 YFSETQ.

This clonotype showed up just a few times. The chain carries TRBV11-2 and TRBJ2-2, with TRBD1 identical over 9 bases. The CDR3 totals 16 residues. The germline V gene has CDR1 SGHAT and CDR2 FQNNGV. The J segment lost 5 bases and the V segment lost 5 bases, leaving 9 bases of the junction unmatched. The CDR3 nucleotides read TGTGCCAGCAGCCACTGGACAGGGGAGTCGACCGGGGAGCTGTTTTTT. It specifies CASSHWTGESTGELFF.

The chain is built from TRBV12-3 or TRBV12-4 and TRBJ2-7; D might be TRBD1 or TRBD2, each matching 6 bases. The V and J ends lost 2 bases and 7 bases respectively, with 12 bases between them. The CDR3 spans 13 residues. As DNA, the CDR3 is TGTGCCAGCAGTTTATTAGGGGGGCGGGAGCAGTACGTC. As protein: CASSLLGGREQYV.

This clonotype was seen repeatedly, ten times or more. The V gene is TRBV27, the J gene TRBJ2-5, with TRBD2 matching 11 bases. V lost 4 bases to trimming and J lost 4 bases; unmatched junction nucleotides: 11. The CDR3 spans 17 residues. Per germline, CDR1 MNHEY and CDR2 SMNVEV (reference sequence). This chain's CDR3 is CASSSSVLAGVLETQYF. CDR3 nucleotides: TGTGCCAGCAGTTCCTCGGTACTAGCGGGAGTTTTAGAGACCCAGTACTTC.

The table lists this clonotype with a few counts. The chain is built from TRBV5-1 and TRBJ2-1, with no clear D. CDR3 length equals 14 residues. V lost 0 bases, J lost 6 bases, and 10 bases lay in between. Germline loops: CDR1 SGHRS, CDR2 YFSETQ. This CDR3 reads CASSLGPEANEQFF. Written as DNA, the CDR3 is TGCGCCAGCAGCTTGGGACCAGAGGCCAATGAGCAGTTCTTC.

V usage is TRBV28 and J usage is TRBJ2-1, with TRBD2 as a possible D gene (6 bases). The V end was cut by 8 bases, the J end by 5 bases, with 16 bases between. Germline lookup yields CDR1 MDHEN and CDR2 SYDVKM. The CDR3 extends over 14 amino acids. The CDR3, as DNA: TGTGCCAGCTCATGGTCGGGAGCCCACAATGAGCAGTTCTTC. Its translation is CASSWSGAHNEQFF.

On this clonotype itself: The junction does not match germline at one end; this may be a read error. This sequence joins TRBV20-1 and TRBJ2-1, with 7 bases lining up with TRBD2. CDR3 length: 12 amino acids. Germline V gene lookup returns CDR1 DFQATT and CDR2 SNEGSKA (reference sequence). The CDR3 loop reads CSSSRGDNEQFF. CDR3 sequence (DNA): TGCAGTTCTAGCCGGGGGGACAATGAGCAGTTCTTC.

This clonotype was detected a few times. The chain has TRBV20-1 and TRBJ2-5; D possibly corresponds to TRBD2 (6 bases). This CDR3 has 12 residues. V lost 6 bases and J lost 5, with 13 bases in between. Germline CDR1 is DFQATT and CDR2 is SNEGSKA (reference sequence). CDR3 DNA sequence: TGCAGTGCCCTCGTAAGCGGGGAGACCCAGTACTTC. This encodes CSALVSGETQYF.

The chain is built from TRBV14 and TRBJ2-1; D gene unclear. This CDR3 is built from 13 residues. Germline CDR1 is SGHDN and CDR2 is FVKESK. V was shortened by 0 bases and J by 9 bases, with 9 bases between the two germline ends. CDR3 in amino acids: CASSQDLWGEQFF. Here the CDR3 DNA reads TGTGCCAGCAGCCAAGATCTTTGGGGTGAGCAGTTCTTC.

This chain uses TRBV20-1 with TRBJ2-7; the D gene is possibly TRBD1 (6 bases). The CDR3 sequence is 15 residues long. The V and J ends lost 3 bases and 3 bases respectively, with 18 bases between them. Per germline, CDR1 DFQATT and CDR2 SNEGSKA (reference sequence). As DNA, the CDR3 is TGCAGTGCTAGCCGGATCGGGACACCGTTCTACGAGCAGTACTTC. Encoded protein: CSASRIGTPFYEQYF.

This clonotype came up a few times. The chain combines TRBV11-2 with TRBJ2-7, with D tentatively TRBD1 (6 bases). Trimming took off 5 bases at V and 2 bases at J, with 13 bases between the two ends. The CDR3 sequence is 14 residues long. In germline, CDR1 is SGHAT, CDR2 FQNNGV. The CDR3 region has the DNA TGTGCCAGCAGCCCCGGACAGAGAACCTACGAGCAGTACGTC. Translating it yields CASSPGQRTYEQYV.

This chain joins TRBV10-3 and TRBJ1-2; D gene unclear. V lost 0 bases and J 4 bases, leaving 12 bases between the germline ends. Per germline, CDR1 ENHRY and CDR2 SYGVKD. The CDR3 extends over 15 amino acids. The CDR3 DNA follows: TGTGCCATCAGTGAGTCTTTGACACCCCTCTATGGCTACACCTTC. It is translated as CAISESLTPLYGYTF.

This clonotype was detected many times. This chain connects TRBV4-2 to TRBJ2-1; TRBD2 matches 10 bases. Trimming removed 0 bases from V and 10 bases from J; junction bases left unmatched: 9. Germline V gene data show CDR1 as LGHNA and CDR2 as YNFKEQ. The CDR3 length is 16 residues. CDR3 sequence reads: CASSQDGSGGAGEQFF. The CDR3 DNA reads TGTGCCAGCAGCCAAGATGGCAGCGGGGGGGCCGGGGAGCAGTTCTTC.

The rearrangement links TRBV7-9 to TRBJ2-1; D is uncertain. Germline CDR1 and CDR2: SEHNR and FQNEAQ (reference sequence). This CDR3 is built from 11 residues. With 2 bases removed from V and 10 bases from J, the gap between germline ends came to 6 bases. CDR3 nucleotides: TGTGCCAGCAGCTTACCCCTAGAGCAGTTCTTC. Translating it yields CASSLPLEQFF.

Many counts were recorded for this clonotype. J is TRBJ2-1 and V is TRBV28; D not certain. The germline V gene has CDR1 MDHEN and CDR2 SYDVKM. This CDR3 contains 16 residues. Trimming left V 6 bases short and J 0 bases short, with 15 bases between. CDR3 protein: CASSPIGIISYNEQFF. The DNA of the CDR3 is TGTGCCAGCAGCCCAATAGGTATAATCTCCTACAATGAGCAGTTCTTC.

This chain uses TRBV7-2 with TRBJ1-3; TRBD1 might be the D (6 bases). The CDR3 is 15 residues long. The ends were cut back, 1 base at V and 2 bases at J, with 9 bases in the middle. The germline V gene has CDR1 SGHTA and CDR2 FQGNSA. CDR3 protein: CASSLVEGAGNTIYF. CDR3 in DNA: TGTGCCAGCAGCTTAGTGGAGGGGGCTGGAAACACCATATATTTT. Filled out from reference TRBV7-2 and TRBJ1-3, the complete variable domain reads GAGVSQSPSNKVTEKGKDVELRCDPISGHTALYWYRQSLGQGLEFLIYFQGNSAPDKSGLPSDRFSAERTGGSVSTLTIQRTQQEDSAVYLCASSLVEGAGNTIYFGEGSWLTVV.